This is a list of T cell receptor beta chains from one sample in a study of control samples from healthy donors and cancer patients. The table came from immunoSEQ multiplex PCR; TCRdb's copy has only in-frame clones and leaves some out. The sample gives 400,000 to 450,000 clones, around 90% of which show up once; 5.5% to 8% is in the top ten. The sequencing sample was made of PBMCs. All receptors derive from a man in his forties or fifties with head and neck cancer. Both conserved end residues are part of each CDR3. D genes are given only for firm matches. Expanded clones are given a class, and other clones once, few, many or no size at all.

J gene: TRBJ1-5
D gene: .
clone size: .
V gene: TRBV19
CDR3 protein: CASSEPRGRAGQPQHF
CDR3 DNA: TGTGCCAGTAGTGAACCTAGAGGGCGGGCCGGTCAGCCCCAGCATTTT

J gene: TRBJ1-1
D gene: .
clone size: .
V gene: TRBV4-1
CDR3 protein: CASSQDREGEAFF
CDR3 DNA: TGCGCCAGCAGCCAAGACAGGGAGGGAGAAGCTTTCTTT

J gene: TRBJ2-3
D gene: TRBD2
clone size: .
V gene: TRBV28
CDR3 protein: CASSLWSSGVTDTQYF
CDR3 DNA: TGTGCCAGCAGTTTATGGTCTAGCGGGGTCACAGATACGCAGTATTTT

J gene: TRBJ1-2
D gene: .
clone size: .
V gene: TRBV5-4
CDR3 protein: CARSYYRDGYTF
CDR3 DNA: TGTGCCCGCAGCTACTACAGGGACGGCTACACCTTC

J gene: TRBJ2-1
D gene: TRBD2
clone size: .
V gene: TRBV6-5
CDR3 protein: CASRSGGRSYNEQFF
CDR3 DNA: TGTGCCAGCAGATCTGGCGGGAGATCCTACAATGAGCAGTTCTTC

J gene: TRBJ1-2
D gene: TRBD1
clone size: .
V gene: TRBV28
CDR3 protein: CASSRLTSGTGNGYTF
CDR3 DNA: TGTGCCAGCAGCCGACTAACTTCCGGGACAGGGAATGGCTACACCTTC

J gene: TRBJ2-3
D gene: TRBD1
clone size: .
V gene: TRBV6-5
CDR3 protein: CASREDRLGTDTQYF
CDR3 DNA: TGTGCCAGCAGGGAGGACAGGTTGGGCACAGATACGCAGTATTTT

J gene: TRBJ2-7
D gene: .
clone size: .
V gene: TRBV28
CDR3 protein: CASTTTWRASYEQYF
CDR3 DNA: TGTGCCAGCACCACAACGTGGAGGGCTTCCTACGAGCAGTACTTC

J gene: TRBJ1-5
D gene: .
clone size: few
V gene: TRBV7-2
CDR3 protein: CASSLRGNQPQHF
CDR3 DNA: TGTGCCAGCAGCTTGAGAGGCAATCAGCCCCAGCATTTT

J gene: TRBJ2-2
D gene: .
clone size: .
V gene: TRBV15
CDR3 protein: CATSRRAANTGELFF
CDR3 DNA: TGTGCCACCAGCAGAAGAGCGGCGAACACCGGGGAGCTGTTTTTT

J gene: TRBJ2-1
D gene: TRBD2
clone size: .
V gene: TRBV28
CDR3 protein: CASSSQRLAGGYNEQFF
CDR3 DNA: TGTGCCAGCAGTTCACAGAGACTAGCGGGAGGTTACAATGAGCAGTTCTTC

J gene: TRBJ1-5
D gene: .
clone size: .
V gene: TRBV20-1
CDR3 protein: CSASPRGSAQPQHF
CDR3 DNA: TGCAGTGCTAGTCCCAGGGGATCTGCTCAGCCCCAGCATTTT

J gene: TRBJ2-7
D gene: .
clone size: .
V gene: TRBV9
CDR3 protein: CASSRGDRSSYEQYF
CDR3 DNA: TGTGCCAGCAGCCGAGGGGACCGCTCCTCCTACGAGCAGTACTTC

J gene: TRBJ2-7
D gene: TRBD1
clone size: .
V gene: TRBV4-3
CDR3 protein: CASSQDPKQGYEQYF
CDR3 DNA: TGCGCCAGCAGCCAAGATCCGAAACAGGGGTACGAGCAGTACTTC

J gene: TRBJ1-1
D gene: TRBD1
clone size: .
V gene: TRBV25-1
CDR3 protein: CASSESPGGGMNTEAFF
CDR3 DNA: TGTGCCAGCAGTGAATCTCCAGGGGGCGGCATGAACACTGAAGCTTTCTTT

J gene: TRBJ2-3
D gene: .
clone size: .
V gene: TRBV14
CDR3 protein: CASSQQASTDTQYF
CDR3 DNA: TGTGCCAGCAGCCAACAAGCTAGCACAGATACGCAGTATTTT

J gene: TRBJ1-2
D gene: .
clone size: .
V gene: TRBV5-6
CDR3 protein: CASSLEPGSYGYTF
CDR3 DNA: TGTGCCAGCAGCTTGGAACCGGGTTCCTATGGCTACACCTTC

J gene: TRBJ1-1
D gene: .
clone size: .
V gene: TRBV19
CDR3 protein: CASRQTLNTEAFF
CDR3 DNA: TGTGCCAGCCGACAGACTTTGAACACTGAAGCTTTCTTT

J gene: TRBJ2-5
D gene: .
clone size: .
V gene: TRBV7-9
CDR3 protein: CASSKPWTVQETQYF
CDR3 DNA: TGTGCCAGCAGTAAACCGTGGACGGTACAAGAGACCCAGTACTTC

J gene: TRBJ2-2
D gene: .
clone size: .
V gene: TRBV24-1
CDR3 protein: CATSDGPAGLNTGELFF
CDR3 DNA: TGTGCCACCAGTGATGGGCCGGCGGGGTTGAACACCGGGGAGCTGTTTTTT

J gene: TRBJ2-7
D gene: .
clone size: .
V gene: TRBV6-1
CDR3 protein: CASSEPVLEQYF
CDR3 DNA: TGTGCCAGCAGTGAACCGGTTCTCGAGCAGTACTTC

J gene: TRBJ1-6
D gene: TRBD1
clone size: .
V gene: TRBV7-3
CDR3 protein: CASSTGTGASPLHF
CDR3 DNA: TGTGCCAGCAGCACAGGGACAGGGGCTTCACCCCTCCACTTT

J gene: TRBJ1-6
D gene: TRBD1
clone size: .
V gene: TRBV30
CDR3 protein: CAWEPGTGGSPLHF
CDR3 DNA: TGTGCCTGGGAGCCCGGGACAGGGGGCTCACCCCTCCACTTT

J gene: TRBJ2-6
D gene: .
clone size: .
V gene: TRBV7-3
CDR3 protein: CASSPPGGANVLTF
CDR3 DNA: TGTGCCAGCAGCCCCCCCGGAGGGGCCAACGTCCTGACTTTC

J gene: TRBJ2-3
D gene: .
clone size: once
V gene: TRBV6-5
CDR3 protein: CASSYLDTQYF
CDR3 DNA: TGTGCCAGCAGTTACCTTGATACGCAGTATTTT

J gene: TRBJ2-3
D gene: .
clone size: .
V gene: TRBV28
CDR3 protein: CASSFPGLLSGNTQYF
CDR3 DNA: TGTGCCAGCAGTTTCCCGGGACTCCTCTCCGGGAATACGCAGTATTTT

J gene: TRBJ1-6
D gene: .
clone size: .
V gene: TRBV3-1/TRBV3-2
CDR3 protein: CASSQPSHSPLHF
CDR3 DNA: TGTGCCAGCAGCCAACCTAGTCATTCACCCCTCCACTTT

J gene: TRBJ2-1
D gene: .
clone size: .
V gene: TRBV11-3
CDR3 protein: CASSLRGASGNEQFF
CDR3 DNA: TGTGCCAGCAGCTTACGGGGGGCGAGCGGCAATGAGCAGTTCTTC

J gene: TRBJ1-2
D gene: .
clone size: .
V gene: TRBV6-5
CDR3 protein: CASTPDGTNYGYTF
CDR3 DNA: TGTGCCAGCACCCCGGACGGAACTAACTATGGCTACACCTTC

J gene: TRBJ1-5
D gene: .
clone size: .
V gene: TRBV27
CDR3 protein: CASSLSSLGIRQPQHF
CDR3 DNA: TGTGCCAGCAGTTTATCGAGTCTCGGAATCAGGCAGCCCCAGCATTTT

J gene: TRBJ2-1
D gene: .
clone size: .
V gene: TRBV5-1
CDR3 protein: CASGLSDNEQFF
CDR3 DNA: TGCGCCAGCGGATTATCCGACAATGAGCAGTTCTTC

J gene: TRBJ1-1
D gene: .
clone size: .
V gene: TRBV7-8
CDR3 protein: CASSLSARGRRGEAFF
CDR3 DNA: TGTGCCAGCAGCCTCTCCGCCAGGGGACGGAGAGGTGAAGCTTTCTTT

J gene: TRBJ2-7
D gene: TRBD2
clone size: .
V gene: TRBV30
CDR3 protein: CAWTSSGGTYEQYF
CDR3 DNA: TGTGCCTGGACCTCTAGCGGGGGGACCTACGAGCAGTACTTC

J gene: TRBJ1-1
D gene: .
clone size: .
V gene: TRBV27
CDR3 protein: CASASLRNTEAFF
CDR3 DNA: TGTGCCAGCGCGTCTCTGAGGAACACTGAAGCTTTCTTT

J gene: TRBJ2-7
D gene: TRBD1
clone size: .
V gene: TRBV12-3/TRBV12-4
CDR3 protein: CASRLQGAEQYF
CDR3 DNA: TGTGCCAGCAGGTTACAGGGGGCCGAGCAGTACTTC

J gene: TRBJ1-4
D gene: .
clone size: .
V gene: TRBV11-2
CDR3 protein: CASSLVAGATNEKLFF
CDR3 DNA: TGTGCCAGCAGCTTAGTGGCGGGAGCAACTAATGAAAAACTGTTTTTT

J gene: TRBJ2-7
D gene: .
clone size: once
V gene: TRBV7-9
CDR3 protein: CASSLASSYEQYF
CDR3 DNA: TGTGCCAGCAGCTTAGCCAGCTCCTACGAGCAGTACTTC

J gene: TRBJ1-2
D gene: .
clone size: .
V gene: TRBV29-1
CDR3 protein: CSVGARLAYGYTF
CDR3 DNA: TGCAGCGTCGGCGCCAGGTTAGCCTATGGCTACACCTTC

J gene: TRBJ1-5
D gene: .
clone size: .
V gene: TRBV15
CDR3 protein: CATSGWVGTVSNQPQHF
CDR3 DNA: TGTGCCACCAGCGGGTGGGTGGGGACGGTTAGCAATCAGCCCCAGCATTTT

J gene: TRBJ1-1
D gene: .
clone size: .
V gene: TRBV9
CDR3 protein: CASSTTGNTEAFF
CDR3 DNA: TGTGCCAGCAGCACCACAGGGAACACTGAAGCTTTCTTT

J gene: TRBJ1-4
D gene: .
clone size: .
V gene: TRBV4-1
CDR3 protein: CASSQDQKGINEKLFF
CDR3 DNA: TGCGCCAGCAGCCAAGATCAGAAGGGGATTAATGAAAAACTGTTTTTT

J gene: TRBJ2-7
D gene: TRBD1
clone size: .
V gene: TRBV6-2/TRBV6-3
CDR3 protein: CASSYHQGAGPYEQYF
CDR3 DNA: TGTGCCAGCAGTTACCATCAGGGGGCGGGGCCCTACGAGCAGTACTTC

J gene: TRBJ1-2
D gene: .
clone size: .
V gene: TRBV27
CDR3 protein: CASSSEGVRAGYTF
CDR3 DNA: TGTGCCAGCAGTTCCGAAGGGGTTCGTGCTGGCTACACCTTC

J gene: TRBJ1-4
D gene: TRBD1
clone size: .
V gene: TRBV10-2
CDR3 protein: CASSPDRAPTNEKLFF
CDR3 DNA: TGCGCCAGCAGTCCCGACAGGGCTCCAACTAATGAAAAACTGTTTTTT

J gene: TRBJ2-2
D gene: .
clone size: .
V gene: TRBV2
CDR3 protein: CASRTGQNTGELFF
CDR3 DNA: TGTGCCAGCAGGACCGGACAGAACACCGGGGAGCTGTTTTTT

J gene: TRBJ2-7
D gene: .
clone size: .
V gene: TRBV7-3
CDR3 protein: CASSLGPGDYEQYF
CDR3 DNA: TGTGCCAGCAGCTTAGGACCGGGTGACTACGAGCAGTACTTC

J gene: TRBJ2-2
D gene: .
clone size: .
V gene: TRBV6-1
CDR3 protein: CASSEGPYRGSGELFF
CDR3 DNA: TGTGCCAGCAGTGAAGGCCCTTATAGGGGATCCGGGGAGCTGTTTTTT

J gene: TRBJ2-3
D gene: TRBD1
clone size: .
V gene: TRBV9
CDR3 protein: CASSYSRDRVTDTQYF
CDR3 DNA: TGTGCCAGCAGTTATTCCCGGGACAGGGTCACAGATACGCAGTATTTT

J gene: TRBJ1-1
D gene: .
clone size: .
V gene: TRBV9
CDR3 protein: CASARGDLNTEAFF
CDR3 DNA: TGTGCCAGCGCTCGAGGCGATTTAAACACTGAAGCTTTCTTT

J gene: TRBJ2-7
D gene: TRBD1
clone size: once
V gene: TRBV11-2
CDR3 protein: CASSLSGTGPRGSEQYF
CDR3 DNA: TGTGCCAGCAGCTTGTCCGGGACAGGGCCTAGGGGGAGCGAGCAGTACTTC